This TCR beta chain is from a study of T-cell reconstitution after alpha-beta-depleted transplantation in children. This clonotype was seen many times. Preparation of the TCRbeta library involved a method that used unique molecular identifiers. TCRdb used MiXCR to reprocess the PCR reads, holding one entry per CDR3 protein. The data show hundreds of thousands of distinct CDR3 sequences, 15% to 20% seen once. The CDR3 is 15 amino acids. Trimming stripped 4 bases from V and 6 bases from J, with 17 bases between. Germline V CDR1 and CDR2: SGHKS, YYEKEE (reference sequence). The TCR comes from a human donor who donated a stem cell graft to a child with acute myeloid leukemia. V usage is TRBV5-5 and J usage is TRBJ2-1, with D tentatively TRBD1 (5 bases). The sequences come from PBMCs from the stem cell graft donor, collected from the stem cell graft. As DNA, the CDR3 is TGTGCCAGCAGCCCACTAATGACAGAATTCAATGAGCAGTTCTTC. Translating it yields CASSPLMTEFNEQFF.